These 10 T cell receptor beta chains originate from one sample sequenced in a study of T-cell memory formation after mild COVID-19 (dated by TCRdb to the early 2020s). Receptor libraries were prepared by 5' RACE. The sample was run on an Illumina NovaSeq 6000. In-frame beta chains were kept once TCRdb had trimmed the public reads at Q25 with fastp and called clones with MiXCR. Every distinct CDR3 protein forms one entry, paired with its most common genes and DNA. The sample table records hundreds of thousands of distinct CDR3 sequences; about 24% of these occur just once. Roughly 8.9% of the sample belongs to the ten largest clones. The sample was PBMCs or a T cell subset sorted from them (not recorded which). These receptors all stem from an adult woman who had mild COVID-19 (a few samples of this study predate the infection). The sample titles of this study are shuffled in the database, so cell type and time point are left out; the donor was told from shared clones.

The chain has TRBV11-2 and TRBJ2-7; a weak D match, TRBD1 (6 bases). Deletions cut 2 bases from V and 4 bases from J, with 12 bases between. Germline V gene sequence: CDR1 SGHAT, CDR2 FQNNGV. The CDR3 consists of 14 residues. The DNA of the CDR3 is TGTGCCAGCAGCTTACCGGGACAACCTTACGAGCAGTACTTC. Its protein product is CASSLPGQPYEQYF.

Here the CDR3 reads CASSWGSAEQYF. CDR3 DNA sequence: TGCGCCAGCAGCTGGGGGTCGGCCGAGCAGTACTTC. The V gene is TRBV5-1, the J gene TRBJ2-7; D may match TRBD1 or TRBD2 (5 bases each). Germline-derived CDR1 and CDR2 are SGHRS and YFSETQ. This CDR3 has 12 amino acids. V was clipped by 3 bases and J by 6 bases, with 10 bases between them.

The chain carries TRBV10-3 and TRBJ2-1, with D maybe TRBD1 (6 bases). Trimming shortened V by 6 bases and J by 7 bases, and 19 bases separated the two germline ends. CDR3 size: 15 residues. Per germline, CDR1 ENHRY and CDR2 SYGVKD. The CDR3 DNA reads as TGTGCCATCAGCCCTCCGGGACACCCGTGGAATGAGCAGTTCTTC. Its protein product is CAISPPGHPWNEQFF.

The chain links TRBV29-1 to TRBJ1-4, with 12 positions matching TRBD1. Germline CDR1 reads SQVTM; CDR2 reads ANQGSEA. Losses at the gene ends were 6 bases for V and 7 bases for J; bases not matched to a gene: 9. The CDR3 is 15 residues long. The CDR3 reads CSVRPSGQGAEKLFF. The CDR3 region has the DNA TGCAGCGTCAGACCCTCGGGACAGGGGGCTGAAAAACTGTTTTTT. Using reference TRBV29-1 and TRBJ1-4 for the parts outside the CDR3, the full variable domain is SAVISQKPSRDICQRGTSLTIQCQVDSQVTMMFWYRQQPGQSLTLIATANQGSEATYESGFVIDKFPISRPNLTFSTLTVSNMSPEDSSIYLCSVRPSGQGAEKLFFGSGTQLSVL.

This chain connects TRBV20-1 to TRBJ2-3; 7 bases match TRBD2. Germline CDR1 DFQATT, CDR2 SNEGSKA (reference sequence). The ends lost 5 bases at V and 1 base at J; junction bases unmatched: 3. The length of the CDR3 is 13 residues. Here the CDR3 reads CSAASGGTDTQYF. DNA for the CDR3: TGCAGTGCTGCCAGCGGGGGCACAGATACGCAGTATTTT.

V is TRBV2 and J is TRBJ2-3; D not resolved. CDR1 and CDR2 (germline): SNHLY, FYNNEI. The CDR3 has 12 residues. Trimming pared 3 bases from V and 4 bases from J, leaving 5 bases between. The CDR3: CASSDTPDTQYF. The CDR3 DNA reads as TGTGCCAGCAGTGATACCCCAGATACGCAGTATTTT.

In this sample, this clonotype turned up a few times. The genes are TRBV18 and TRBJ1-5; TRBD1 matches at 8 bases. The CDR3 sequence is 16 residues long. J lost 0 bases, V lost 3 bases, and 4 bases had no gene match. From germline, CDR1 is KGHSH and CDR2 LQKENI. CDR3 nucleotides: TGTGCCAGCTCACCCCAGGGGGCCTCTAGCAATCAGCCCCAGCATTTT. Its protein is CASSPQGASSNQPQHF.

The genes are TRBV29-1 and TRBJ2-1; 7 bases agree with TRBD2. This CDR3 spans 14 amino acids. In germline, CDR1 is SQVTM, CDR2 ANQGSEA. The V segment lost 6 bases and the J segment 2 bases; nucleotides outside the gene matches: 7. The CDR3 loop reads CSVRLSGPYNEQFF. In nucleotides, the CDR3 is TGCAGCGTACGCCTTAGCGGGCCCTACAATGAGCAGTTCTTC.

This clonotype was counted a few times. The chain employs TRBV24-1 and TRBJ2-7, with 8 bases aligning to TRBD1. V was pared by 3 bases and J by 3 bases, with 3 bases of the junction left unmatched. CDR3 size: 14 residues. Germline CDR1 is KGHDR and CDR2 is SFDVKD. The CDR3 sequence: CATSDPGTGYEQYF. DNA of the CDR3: TGTGCCACCAGTGATCCCGGGACAGGCTACGAGCAGTACTTC.

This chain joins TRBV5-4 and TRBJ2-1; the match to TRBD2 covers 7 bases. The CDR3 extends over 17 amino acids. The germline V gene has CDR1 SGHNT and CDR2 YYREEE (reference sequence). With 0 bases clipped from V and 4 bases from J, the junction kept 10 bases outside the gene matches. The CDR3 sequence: CASSLGLAGADYNEQFF. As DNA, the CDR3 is TGTGCCAGCAGCTTGGGTCTTGCGGGAGCTGATTACAATGAGCAGTTCTTC.